This is a list of T cell receptor beta chains from one sample in a study of radiotherapy plus CTLA-4 blockade in lung cancer. Only in-frame clones appear in the TCRdb table, and some are missing; sequencing was by immunoSEQ multiplex PCR. The sample contains about 15,000 clones, 72% of which appear only once. Material: peripheral blood, obtained from a patient treated with radiotherapy plus ipilimumab. The receptors come from a human donor with non-small cell lung cancer whose response to radiotherapy plus ipilimumab could not be evaluated. The CDR3 runs from the conserved cysteine through the conserved F or W. D genes are given only for firm matches. Clone size is shown for a subset of rows, as once, few, many or a class of expanded clone.

j_call,clone_size,v_call,d_call,cdr3_aa,cdr3_nt
TRBJ2-3,NA,TRBV27,TRBD1,CASSVSIPGQGARTDTQYF,TGTGCCAGCAGCGTCTCCATTCCGGGACAGGGGGCGAGGACAGATACGCAGTATTTT
TRBJ2-7,few,TRBV28,NA,CASSLDMIYEQYF,TGTGCCAGCAGTTTAGACATGATCTACGAGCAGTACTTC
TRBJ1-6,medium-sized,TRBV28,NA,CASTSLRGPLHF,TGTGCCAGCACCTCGCTACGGGGACCCCTCCACTTT
TRBJ1-1,NA,TRBV5-4,NA,CASTIGGAAKRVTEAFF,TGTGCCAGCACGATTGGGGGCGCAGCCAAAAGAGTCACTGAAGCTTTCTTT
TRBJ2-1,NA,TRBV25-1,TRBD2,CASSGLAGGLTYNEQFF,TGTGCCAGCTCTGGACTAGCGGGGGGGCTGACCTACAATGAGCAGTTCTTC
TRBJ2-2,NA,TRBV4-2,TRBD2,CASSQDPSGGYTGELFF,TGTGCCAGCAGCCAAGATCCCAGCGGGGGCTACACCGGGGAGCTGTTTTTT
TRBJ1-2,NA,TRBV2,NA,CASSVDSNYGYTF,TGTGCCAGCAGTGTAGACAGTAACTATGGCTACACCTTC
TRBJ2-2,once,TRBV7-8,TRBD1,CASSLGDRVDGELFF,TGTGCCAGCAGCTTAGGGGACAGGGTCGACGGGGAGCTGTTTTTT
TRBJ1-1,NA,TRBV6-5,NA,CASSYPVIRMNTEAFF,TGTGCCAGCAGTTACCCGGTAATTAGAATGAACACTGAAGCTTTCTTT
TRBJ2-2,NA,TRBV5-1,NA,CASSWGHEDTGELFF,TGCGCCAGCAGCTGGGGACACGAGGACACCGGGGAGCTGTTTTTT
TRBJ1-2,NA,TRBV15,TRBD1,CATALESTGALGGYTF,TGTGCCACAGCCCTGGAATCGACAGGGGCGCTCGGTGGCTACACCTTC
TRBJ1-2,NA,TRBV7-2,NA,CASSLHQTIDYGYTF,TGTGCCAGCAGCTTACACCAGACAATCGACTATGGCTACACCTTC
TRBJ2-6,NA,TRBV6-5,TRBD1,CASRRQGLGANVLTF,TGTGCCAGCAGGCGACAGGGGCTTGGGGCCAACGTCCTGACTTTC
TRBJ2-2,NA,TRBV11-2,NA,CASSQYPPGELFF,TGTGCCAGCAGTCAGTACCCCCCCGGGGAGCTGTTTTTT
TRBJ1-1,NA,TRBV15,NA,CATSRDQGVVTEAFF,TGTGCCACCAGCAGAGATCAAGGGGTTGTCACTGAAGCTTTCTTT
TRBJ1-1,NA,TRBV28,NA,CATRQDMPNTEAFF,TGTGCCACCCGACAGGACATGCCAAACACTGAAGCTTTCTTT
TRBJ1-1,NA,TRBV6-1,TRBD1,CASRDRGEAFF,TGTGCCAGCAGAGACAGGGGTGAAGCTTTCTTT
TRBJ1-4,NA,TRBV19,TRBD1,CASSSGQDNEKLFF,TGTGCCAGTAGCTCGGGACAGGACAATGAAAAACTGTTTTTT
TRBJ1-5,few,TRBV18,NA,CASSTGQLYSNQPQHF,TGTGCCAGCTCAACTGGACAACTCTATAGCAATCAGCCCCAGCATTTT
TRBJ1-3,few,TRBV7-2,NA,CASSLGRSSGNTIYF,TGTGCCAGCAGCTTAGGCAGAAGCTCTGGAAACACCATATATTTT
TRBJ2-7,NA,TRBV5-1,NA,CASSLAGPLSYEQYF,TGCGCCAGCAGCTTGGCTGGGCCCCTTTCTTACGAGCAGTACTTC
TRBJ1-1,NA,TRBV5-6,TRBD1,CASSAKGQRYTEAFF,TGTGCCAGCAGCGCAAAGGGACAGCGGTACACTGAAGCTTTCTTT
TRBJ2-1,once,TRBV6-6,TRBD2,CASNLGSGGWFF,TGTGCCAGCAACTTGGGGAGCGGGGGGTGGTTCTTC
TRBJ1-1,NA,TRBV25-1,NA,CASSEYLRDTEAFF,TGTGCCAGCAGTGAATATCTGCGGGACACTGAAGCTTTCTTT
TRBJ1-2,NA,TRBV6-5,TRBD1,CASSLTGNGYTF,TGTGCCAGCAGTCTGACAGGGAATGGCTACACCTTC
TRBJ2-1,NA,TRBV30,TRBD1,CAWTPGTGYNEQFF,TGTGCCTGGACCCCCGGGACAGGATACAATGAGCAGTTCTTC
TRBJ1-4,NA,TRBV28,NA,CASSLGATNEKLFF,TGTGCCAGCAGTTTGGGAGCAACTAATGAAAAACTGTTTTTT
TRBJ1-6,NA,TRBV25-1,NA,CASSGHQANSPLHF,TGTGCCAGCAGTGGCCATCAGGCGAATTCACCCCTCCACTTT
TRBJ1-4,NA,TRBV29-1,NA,CSVVQGNEKLFF,TGCAGCGTTGTCCAGGGCAATGAAAAACTGTTTTTT
TRBJ2-5,few,TRBV5-1,NA,CASSPWTTVRETQYF,TGCGCCAGCAGCCCCTGGACTACGGTGAGGGAGACCCAGTACTTC
TRBJ2-1,once,TRBV7-3,NA,CASSLIQGNEQFF,TGTGCCAGCAGCTTAATCCAGGGCAATGAGCAGTTCTTC
TRBJ1-3,few,TRBV19,NA,CASSLLTGPGGNTIYF,TGTGCCAGTAGTCTACTTACAGGCCCAGGGGGAAACACCATATATTTT